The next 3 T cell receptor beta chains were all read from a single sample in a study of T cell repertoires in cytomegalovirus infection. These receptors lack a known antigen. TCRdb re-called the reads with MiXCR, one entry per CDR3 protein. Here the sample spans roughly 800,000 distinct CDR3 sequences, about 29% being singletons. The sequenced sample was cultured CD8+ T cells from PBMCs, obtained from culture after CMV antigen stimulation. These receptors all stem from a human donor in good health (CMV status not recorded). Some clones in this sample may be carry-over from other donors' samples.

The CDR3 DNA follows: TGTGCCAGCAGTATACTGTCTCCGGGACAGGGGTGGTCACCCCTCCACTTT. Translating gives CASSILSPGQGWSPLHF. This chain connects TRBV27 to TRBJ1-6; TRBD1 aligns across 10 bases. The V gene's germline CDR1 is MNHEY and CDR2 SMNVEV (reference sequence). CDR3 length equals 17 residues. V lost 5 bases to trimming and J lost 10 bases; unmatched junction nucleotides: 14.

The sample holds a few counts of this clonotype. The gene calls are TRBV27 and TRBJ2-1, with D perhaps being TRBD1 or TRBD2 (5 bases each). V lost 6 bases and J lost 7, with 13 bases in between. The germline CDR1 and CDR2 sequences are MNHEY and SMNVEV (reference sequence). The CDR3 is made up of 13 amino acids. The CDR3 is CASRRPGANEQFF. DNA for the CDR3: TGTGCCAGCAGGAGACCCGGGGCGAATGAGCAGTTCTTC.

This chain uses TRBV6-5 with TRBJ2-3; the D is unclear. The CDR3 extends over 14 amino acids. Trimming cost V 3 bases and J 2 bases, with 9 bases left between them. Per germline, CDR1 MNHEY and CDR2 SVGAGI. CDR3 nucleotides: TGTGCCAGCAGTTATGTCACCCACACAGATACGCAGTATTTT. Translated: CASSYVTHTDTQYF.